A single sample gave rise to the 32 T cell receptor beta chains below, sequenced in a study of T cells in Graves' hyperthyroidism and ophthalmopathy. Amplified TCR beta CDR3 regions derived from RNA transcripts. In the first-round RT-PCR of the TCR CDR3, the HTBI primer set was used. TCRdb fed the multiplex PCR reads into MiXCR, producing one record per CDR3 protein. The data show hundreds of thousands of distinct CDR3 sequences, 14% to 15% seen once. Source material: blood. These receptors all stem from a man aged 18 to 30 with Graves' ophthalmopathy.

This clonotype was observed many times. This sequence joins TRBV6-1 and TRBJ2-1; 9 nucleotides match TRBD2. J lost 6 bases, V lost 2 bases, and 5 bases had no gene match. CDR1 MNHNS and CDR2 SASEGT come from the germline V gene. The CDR3 is made up of 15 amino acids. In DNA, the CDR3 is TGTGCCAGCAGTGAACATAGCGGGAGTTTCAATGAGCAGTTCTTC. As protein: CASSEHSGSFNEQFF.

This clonotype was recorded at least ten times. The V gene is TRBV3-1, the J gene TRBJ2-7, with 9 bases that match TRBD1. The V segment lost 0 bases and the J segment 5 bases; nucleotides outside the gene matches: 5. Germline CDR1 and CDR2: LGHDT and YNNKEL (reference sequence). The CDR3 runs 15 residues. The CDR3 DNA reads as TGTGCCAGCAGCCAAGAGGACAGGGGTCACCACGAGCAGTACTTC. The encoded protein is CASSQEDRGHHEQYF.

This clonotype has ten or more counts. J is TRBJ1-2 and V is TRBV4-1, with D tentatively TRBD1 (5 bases). CDR1 and CDR2 from the germline V gene are MGHRA and YSYEKL. Trimming pared 3 bases from V and 0 bases from J, leaving 11 bases between. CDR3 length: 15 amino acids. Here the CDR3 DNA reads TGCGCCAGCAGCCAGGGGGTGGGGGCTAACTATGGCTACACCTTC. It codes for CASSQGVGANYGYTF.

This clonotype was observed at least ten times. CDR3 amino acids: CASSPSGGALYEQYF. CDR3 bases: TGTGCCAGCAGCCCTAGCGGGGGGGCCCTCTACGAGCAGTACTTC. The V and J genes are TRBV12-3 or TRBV12-4 and TRBJ2-7; 12 bases are shared with TRBD2. This CDR3 is 15 amino acids long. V was pared by 6 bases and J by 3 bases, with 6 bases of the junction left unmatched.

The V and J genes are TRBV19 and TRBJ1-6, with D possibly matching TRBD1 (5 bases). Deletions cut 6 bases from V and 7 bases from J, with 16 bases between. CDR1 is LNHDA, CDR2 SQIVND, per germline (reference sequence). CDR3 length equals 15 residues. In DNA, the CDR3 is TGTGCCAGTAGGTACCGGGACCCAATGAATTCACCCCTCCACTTT. Protein: CASRYRDPMNSPLHF.

This clonotype appeared many times. This chain joins TRBV27 and TRBJ1-6; D is possibly TRBD1 (6 bases). The CDR3 runs 15 residues. Trimming stripped 3 bases from V and 3 bases from J, with 9 bases between. Per the germline V gene, CDR1 is MNHEY and CDR2 is SMNVEV (reference sequence). The CDR3 region is CASSLEGGYNSPLHF. CDR3 sequence (DNA): TGTGCCAGCAGTTTGGAGGGGGGCTATAATTCACCCCTCCACTTT.

This clonotype appeared a few times. The chain uses TRBV7-2 and TRBJ2-1; D remains unclear. This CDR3 is 15 amino acids long. Trimming pared 5 bases from V and 0 bases from J, leaving 11 bases between. Looked up from germline, CDR1 is SGHTA and CDR2 is FQGNSA. Written as DNA, the CDR3 is TGTGCCAGCAGCATCCTAGAGAGCTCCTACAATGAGCAGTTCTTC. Translation gives CASSILESSYNEQFF. The full variable domain, in which reference TRBV7-2 and TRBJ2-1 provide the parts outside the CDR3, is GAGVSQSPSNKVTEKGKDVELRCDPISGHTALYWYRQSLGQGLEFLIYFQGNSAPDKSGLPSDRFSAERTGGSVSTLTIQRTQQEDSAVYLCASSILESSYNEQFFGPGTRLTVL.

This clonotype was observed many times. CDR3 sequence reads: CASSDNYKGETQYF. The CDR3 nucleotides read TGTGCCAGCAGTGACAACTATAAAGGAGAGACCCAGTACTTC. The chain joins TRBV6-1 to TRBJ2-5; D gene uncertain. CDR3 length: 14 amino acids. Trimming removed 3 bases from V and 4 bases from J, with 12 bases in between. In germline, CDR1 is MNHNS, CDR2 SASEGT.

The sample holds many counts of this clonotype. This rearrangement joins TRBV6-1 to TRBJ1-5; TRBD1 matches 8 bases. Germline CDR1 and CDR2: MNHNS and SASEGT. The trim removed 5 bases at V and 4 bases at J, leaving 10 bases unmatched. This CDR3 region has 16 residues. The CDR3 loop reads CASSYKWQGANQPQHF. The CDR3 coding sequence is TGTGCCAGCAGTTATAAGTGGCAGGGGGCTAATCAGCCCCAGCATTTT.

This clonotype was observed many times. V is TRBV5-6 and J is TRBJ2-7; D remains unclear. The CDR3 runs 13 residues. Germline V gene lookup returns CDR1 SGHDT and CDR2 YYEEEE. Trimming cost V 1 base and J 3 bases, with 8 bases left between them. In nucleotides, the CDR3 is TGTGCCAGCAGCTTGATGGGGAACTACGAGCAGTACTTC. Its translation is CASSLMGNYEQYF.

The table lists this clonotype with many counts. The chain employs TRBV3-1 and TRBJ2-7; 8 nucleotides agree with TRBD2. The CDR3 runs 14 residues. J lost 3 bases, V lost 5 bases, and 6 bases had no gene match. The germline V gene encodes CDR1 LGHDT and CDR2 YNNKEL (reference sequence). CDR3 region: CASSNGTRLYEQYF. CDR3 nucleotide sequence: TGTGCCAGCAGCAACGGGACTAGGCTCTACGAGCAGTACTTC.

In this sample, this clonotype turned up a few times. A much bigger clone sits one base away, suggesting this may be a read error. The CDR3 DNA follows: TGTGCCAGCTCACTACTGGGGGGGGGCCAGCCCCAGCATTTT. Translated: CASSLLGGGQPQHF. V and J are TRBV18 and TRBJ1-5; the D gene is possibly TRBD1 (6 bases). The CDR3 runs to 14 residues. Trimming left V 4 bases short and J 7 bases short, with 14 bases between. Germline CDR1 reads KGHSH; CDR2 reads LQKENI.

This clonotype was seen repeatedly, ten times or more. This chain connects TRBV11-3 to TRBJ1-2; D is unresolved. V lost 1 base, J lost 4 bases, and 4 bases lay in between. Germline assignment: CDR1 SGHNT and CDR2 YENEEA. CDR3 size: 12 residues. CDR3 in DNA: TGTGCCAGCAGCTTAGTTGGCTATGGCTACACCTTC. It codes for CASSLVGYGYTF.

This clonotype was seen more than once but under ten times. This chain links TRBV7-9 with TRBJ1-4; 8 positions agree with TRBD1. The germline V gene has CDR1 SEHNR and CDR2 FQNEAQ (reference sequence). This CDR3 has 15 amino acids. Unmatched junction bases numbered 8, after V lost 5 bases and J lost 6 bases. CDR3 nucleotide sequence: TGTGCCAGCAGCGGACCCAGGGGGCAGGATGAAAAACTGTTTTTT. As protein: CASSGPRGQDEKLFF.

This chain links TRBV7-2 with TRBJ2-5; D gene unclear. CDR1 and CDR2 (germline): SGHTA, FQGNSA. V was cut by 0 bases and J by 2 bases, with 7 bases left in between. The CDR3 sequence is 14 residues long. This chain's CDR3 is CASSLASAQETQYF. The CDR3, as DNA: TGTGCCAGCAGCTTAGCCTCAGCACAAGAGACCCAGTACTTC.

This clonotype has a handful of counts. The chain carries TRBV19 and TRBJ2-5; TRBD2 agrees at 11 bases. This CDR3 spans 15 amino acids. Germline-derived CDR1 and CDR2 are LNHDA and SQIVND (reference sequence). V trimming: 5 bases; J trimming: 3 bases; junction bases outside the gene matches: 5. CDR3 sequence reads: CASSEGLADKETQYF. The CDR3 DNA follows: TGTGCCAGTAGTGAGGGACTAGCGGATAAAGAGACCCAGTACTTC.

This clonotype was counted ten times or more. J is TRBJ2-5 and V is TRBV15; 9 bases match TRBD1. V dropped 2 bases and J dropped 3; count of bases not matched to a gene: 4. Germline loops: CDR1 LNHNV, CDR2 YYDKDF (reference sequence). CDR3 size: 15 residues. DNA for the CDR3: TGTGCCACCAGCAGAATTACAGGGGGCGAAGAGACCCAGTACTTC. Encoded protein: CATSRITGGEETQYF. The entire variable domain, with the rest obtained from reference TRBV15 and TRBJ2-5, is as follows: DAMVIQNPRYQVTQFGKPVTLSCSQTLNHNVMYWYQQKSSQAPKLLFHYYDKDFNNEADTPDNFQSRRPNTSFCFLDIRSPGLGDTAMYLCATSRITGGEETQYFGPGTRLLVL.

This clonotype was seen a few times. The gene calls are TRBV19 and TRBJ1-1, with D perhaps matching TRBD1 (5 bases). V lost 5 bases to trimming and J lost 10 bases, with 11 bases between them. CDR1 is LNHDA, CDR2 SQIVND, per germline (reference sequence). The CDR3 runs to 11 residues. As DNA, the CDR3 is TGTGCCAGTAGTTCAGGGATAGGAGCTTTCTTT. This codes for CASSSGIGAFF.

This clonotype was picked up many times. The rearrangement uses TRBV18 and TRBJ2-1; 7 nucleotides line up with TRBD1. V shed 1 base, J shed 2 bases, and the junction held 8 bases outside the gene matches. Germline V CDR1 and CDR2: KGHSH, LQKENI. The CDR3 loop spans 17 amino acids. The CDR3 spells CASSPQALGQAYNEQFF. DNA for the CDR3: TGTGCCAGCTCACCACAGGCACTAGGACAGGCCTACAATGAGCAGTTCTTC.

This clonotype was observed many times. The chain is built from TRBV24-1 and TRBJ2-7; perhaps TRBD1 as D (6 bases). Germline assignment: CDR1 KGHDR and CDR2 SFDVKD. V lost 2 bases to trimming and J lost 1 base, with 11 bases between them. The CDR3 runs to 15 residues. The CDR3, as DNA: TGTGCCACCAGTGATTCGCGGACAGCTTCCTACGAGCAGTACTTC. Protein: CATSDSRTASYEQYF.

In its sample, this clonotype was seen many times. This rearrangement joins TRBV7-6 to TRBJ2-7, with a possible D match to TRBD2 (5 bases). The ends were cut back, 5 bases at V and 1 base at J, with 15 bases in the middle. The CDR3 consists of 15 residues. Germline values: CDR1 SGHVS, CDR2 FNYEAQ. CDR3 protein: CASSPQLGRSYEQYF. As DNA, the CDR3 is TGTGCCAGCAGCCCCCAACTAGGGAGATCCTACGAGCAGTACTTC.

This clonotype was found many times. The gene calls are TRBV6-1 and TRBJ1-6; TRBD1 might be the D (5 bases). Germline V lookup: CDR1 MNHNS, CDR2 SASEGT. With 3 bases removed from V and 5 bases from J, the gap between germline ends came to 8 bases. The CDR3 is made up of 14 amino acids. The CDR3 nucleotides read TGTGCCAGCAGTGAGGGGGTCGATAATTCACCCCTCCACTTT. The encoded protein is CASSEGVDNSPLHF.

In regard to this clonotype: This clone may be a read error of a much larger clone one base away. V and J are TRBV29-1 and TRBJ2-7; D may be TRBD1 (5 bases). The V and J ends lost 1 base and 7 bases respectively, with 8 bases between them. CDR1 SQVTM and CDR2 ANQGSEA come from the germline V gene. This CDR3 is built from 11 residues. This CDR3 reads CSVEVGPEQYF. Written as DNA, the CDR3 is TGCAGCGTTGAAGTGGGGCCTGAGCAGTACTTC.

The CDR3 sequence: CASSQDPPSSYGMNTEAFF. The CDR3 coding sequence is TGCGCCAGCAGCCAAGATCCCCCTTCCTCATATGGTATGAACACTGAAGCTTTCTTT. The rearrangement joins TRBV4-1 to TRBJ1-1; no reliable D call. Trimming took off 0 bases at V and 0 bases at J, with 20 bases between the two ends. Germline-derived CDR1 and CDR2 are MGHRA and YSYEKL. This CDR3 spans 19 amino acids.

This clonotype has only one observation. The chain is built from TRBV9 and TRBJ1-3; 7 bases align to TRBD1. The V gene's germline CDR1 is SGDLS and CDR2 YYNGEE. The CDR3 has 15 amino acids. After removal of 2 bases from V and 2 bases from J, the junction contained 4 bases not matched to a gene. In DNA, the CDR3 is TGTGCCAGCAGCGTGGATGGACAGGCTGGAAACACCATATATTTT. It specifies CASSVDGQAGNTIYF.

This clonotype has a count of ten or more. This chain joins TRBV20-1 and TRBJ2-7; no firm D call. CDR1 and CDR2 (germline): DFQATT, SNEGSKA (reference sequence). V was trimmed by 6 bases and J by 6 bases, leaving 18 bases between them. The CDR3 runs to 13 residues. The CDR3 region has the DNA TGCAGTGCCGGAAACAGCGCCCTGGGCGAGCAGTACTTC. It translates to CSAGNSALGEQYF.

CDR3 DNA sequence: TGTGCCAGCAGTTCTTGGACTACCGGGAGTGTAGATACGCAGTATTTT. Its translation: CASSSWTTGSVDTQYF. J is TRBJ2-3 and V is TRBV6-1; D is perhaps TRBD2 (6 bases). The CDR3 length is 16 residues. Trimming cost V 5 bases and J 5 bases, with 20 bases left between them. Germline assignment: CDR1 MNHNS and CDR2 SASEGT.

This clonotype was seen a handful of times. The chain couples TRBV6-4 to TRBJ2-3; TRBD1 aligns across 9 bases. This CDR3 has 15 residues. Germline values: CDR1 MRHNA, CDR2 SNTAGT. V dropped 5 bases and J dropped 5; count of bases not matched to a gene: 8. This CDR3 reads CASSQFPGQGDTQYF. CDR3 nucleotides: TGTGCCAGCAGTCAATTTCCGGGACAGGGAGATACGCAGTATTTT.

The table lists this clonotype with many counts. The chain carries TRBV7-8 and TRBJ2-3; TRBD2 might be the D (7 bases). In germline, CDR1 is SGHVS, CDR2 FQNEAQ. The germline V and J ends were trimmed by 1 base and 3 bases, with 14 bases remaining between them. There are 16 residues in the CDR3. The CDR3 protein is CASSLVLAGATDTQYF. The CDR3 bases are TGTGCCAGCAGCTTAGTTCTGGCGGGGGCAACAGATACGCAGTATTTT.

This clonotype has at least ten counts. The rearrangement uses TRBV11-2 and TRBJ1-1; no clear D gene. With 5 bases removed from V and 0 bases from J, the gap between germline ends came to 13 bases. The germline gives CDR1 SGHAT, CDR2 FQNNGV. The CDR3 loop spans 15 amino acids. The chain's CDR3 is CASSPRVGMNTEAFF. The CDR3 DNA reads as TGTGCCAGCAGCCCCCGGGTGGGCATGAACACTGAAGCTTTCTTT.

The chain couples TRBV5-1 to TRBJ2-5; no definite D call. Trimming removed 4 bases from V and 1 base from J, with 14 bases in between. The CDR3 runs 15 residues. Per the germline V gene, CDR1 is SGHRS and CDR2 is YFSETQ. The CDR3 protein is CASSLTYTIQETQYF. CDR3 sequence (DNA): TGCGCCAGCAGCCTAACTTACACAATCCAAGAGACCCAGTACTTC.

About this clonotype itself: This could be a read error, since a much larger clone is one nucleotide away. The rearrangement uses TRBV7-2 and TRBJ1-5; no definite D call. The CDR3 spans 13 residues. Germline-derived CDR1 and CDR2 are SGHTA and FQGNSA. The ends were cut back, 1 base at V and 3 bases at J, with 4 bases in the middle. CDR3 nucleotide sequence: TGTGCCAGCAGCTTAGAAAACAATCAGCCCCAGCATTTT. This codes for CASSLENNQPQHF. Together with reference TRBV7-2 and TRBJ1-5, the CDR3 gives the full variable domain: GAGVSQSPSNKVTEKGKDVELRCDPISGHTALYWYRQSLGQGLEFLIYFQGNSAPDKSGLPSDRFSAERTGGSVSTLTIQRTQQEDSAVYLCASSLENNQPQHFGDGTRLSIL.